One and the same sample provided the 15 T cell receptor beta chains below, sequenced in a study of cytomegalovirus exposure and HLA in healthy donors. Data came from immunoSEQ multiplex PCR; TCRdb stores just in-frame clones and leaves some out. Of around 300,000 clones in the sample, just over 85% were seen once. Source material: PBMCs. The receptors originated from a woman between 18 and 29 years old in good health and CMV-seronegative.

The CDR3 sequence: CASSSGLAGLAEEFF. The CDR3, as DNA: TGTGCCAGCAGTTCCGGACTAGCGGGTCTTGCTGAGGAGTTCTTC. The chain combines TRBV21-1 with TRBJ2-1; the table's TRBD2 call for D was not verified on the DNA. TRBV21-1 is classified as a pseudogene. The CDR3 covers 15 residues.

The V and J genes are TRBV9 and TRBJ2-3, with TRBD2 matching over 9 bases. Trimming at V came to 3 bases and at J to 11 bases, leaving 10 bases not matched to a gene. Germline loops: CDR1 SGDLS, CDR2 YYNGEE. The CDR3 is 14 amino acids. Here the CDR3 reads CASSALLAGHLQYF. The CDR3 DNA reads TGTGCCAGCAGCGCACTCCTAGCGGGACACCTGCAGTATTTT.

This chain uses TRBV13 with TRBJ2-7; a weak D match, TRBD2 (6 bases). Germline loops: CDR1 PRHDT, CDR2 FYEKMQ (reference sequence). This CDR3 spans 17 amino acids. Trimming pared 5 bases from V and 4 bases from J, leaving 24 bases between. For the CDR3, the DNA is TGTGCCAGCAGCCCCAGACTAGACGGCACCGTACTTTACGAGCAGTACTTC. Residues: CASSPRLDGTVLYEQYF.

The genes are TRBV11-2 and TRBJ1-1, with 7 nucleotides matching TRBD1. The length of the CDR3 is 15 residues. The germline V gene encodes CDR1 SGHAT and CDR2 FQNNGV. With V trimmed by 0 bases and J by 6 bases, 7 bases remained unmatched. In DNA, the CDR3 is TGTGCCAGCAGCTTAGAAGGAGGGGGCATGGCTGAAGCTTTCTTT. Its protein product is CASSLEGGGMAEAFF.

This clone was detected once. This chain connects TRBV19 to TRBJ1-4; 9 nucleotides align to TRBD1. Trimming at V came to 4 bases and at J to 8 bases, leaving 11 bases not matched to a gene. There are 16 residues in the CDR3. Germline loops: CDR1 LNHDA, CDR2 SQIVND (reference sequence). The DNA of the CDR3 is TGTGCCAGTAGTACCTCGGGGAGGACAGGGGAGGAAAAACTGTTTTTT. It is translated as CASSTSGRTGEEKLFF.

The chain combines TRBV5-1 with TRBJ1-4, with no clear D. Trimming shortened V by 0 bases and J by 2 bases, and 14 bases separated the two germline ends. The CDR3 totals 17 residues. The germline V gene encodes CDR1 SGHRS and CDR2 YFSETQ. The CDR3 loop is CASSLVPRRDTNEKLFF. The CDR3 nucleotides read TGCGCCAGCAGCTTGGTTCCTCGGAGAGACACTAATGAAAAACTGTTTTTT.

This chain links TRBV14 with TRBJ2-7; D is possibly TRBD2 (6 bases). CDR3 length: 14 residues. The germline CDR1 and CDR2 sequences are SGHDN and FVKESK. V dropped 0 bases and J dropped 2 bases, with 8 bases sitting between them. CDR3 bases: TGTGCCAGCAGCCAAGAAGGCGGGACCTACGAGCAGTACTTC. Its protein is CASSQEGGTYEQYF. Complete variable domain (other parts from reference TRBV14 and TRBJ2-7): EAGVTQFPSHSVIEKGQTVTLRCDPISGHDNLYWYRRVMGKEIKFLLHFVKESKQDESGMPNNRFLAERTGGTYSTLKVQPAELEDSGVYFCASSQEGGTYEQYFGPGTRLTVT.

This chain uses TRBV2 with TRBJ2-5, with TRBD1 identical over 7 bases. Trimming took 4 bases from V and 14 from J; bases not matched to a gene: 13. Germline CDR1 is SNHLY and CDR2 is FYNNEI. The CDR3 extends over 13 amino acids. The CDR3 nucleotides are TGTGCCAGCAGTGTTCAGGGGGTAGGTGGCGGATACTTC. It translates to CASSVQGVGGGYF.

This clone was recorded a few times. The chain carries TRBV19 and TRBJ1-2; a possible D gene is TRBD1 (6 bases). V lost 1 base, J lost 12 bases, and 12 bases lay in between. The V gene's germline CDR1 is LNHDA and CDR2 SQIVND (reference sequence). The CDR3 has 12 residues. The CDR3 is CASSIGTDLHTF. DNA of the CDR3: TGTGCCAGTAGTATAGGGACAGATTTGCACACCTTC.

The chain employs TRBV28 and TRBJ2-7; 16 positions agree with TRBD2. The V and J ends lost 6 bases and 2 bases, in that order; junction bases with no gene match: 10. There are 18 residues in the CDR3. In germline, CDR1 is MDHEN, CDR2 SYDVKM. CDR3 bases: TGTGCCAGCAGCATACAGCCGGGACTAGCGGGGGGGGCCTACGAGCAGTACTTC. Residues: CASSIQPGLAGGAYEQYF.

The V call is TRBV28, the J call TRBJ2-2; the match to TRBD1 covers 9 bases. This CDR3 is built from 17 residues. CDR1 and CDR2 from the germline V gene are MDHEN and SYDVKM. J gave up 2 bases and V 3 bases, and 7 bases lay outside the gene matches. CDR3 coding DNA: TGTGCCAGCAGTTTGATTTTGGGACAGGGAAACACCGGGGAGCTGTTTTTT. Translating gives CASSLILGQGNTGELFF.

The gene calls are TRBV4-2 and TRBJ2-7; 9 positions agree with TRBD2. Trimming took 0 bases from V and 6 from J; bases not matched to a gene: 15. The CDR3 runs 18 residues. Germline V CDR1 and CDR2: LGHNA, YNFKEQ. The CDR3 is CASSQDSGLAGILGEQYF. The CDR3 bases are TGTGCCAGCAGCCAAGATTCGGGCCTAGCGGGGATCTTAGGCGAGCAGTACTTC.

The V call is TRBV30, the J call TRBJ1-1; unclear D gene. Looked up from germline, CDR1 is GTSNPN and CDR2 is SVGIG (reference sequence). The CDR3 sequence is 11 residues long. V was pared by 5 bases and J by 7 bases, with 11 bases between. The CDR3 coding sequence is TGTGCCTGGGACTTCTTGGGTGAAGCTTTCTTT. This codes for CAWDFLGEAFF.

The rearrangement joins TRBV27 to TRBJ1-2; 8 bases are shared with TRBD1. CDR3 length: 13 amino acids. Looked up from germline, CDR1 is MNHEY and CDR2 is SMNVEV (reference sequence). V gave up 5 bases and J gave up 8 bases; unmatched junction bases: 7. The CDR3 sequence: CASSDRGYSGYTF. CDR3 in DNA: TGTGCCAGCAGTGACAGGGGTTATTCGGGCTACACCTTC.

The gene calls are TRBV6-1 and TRBJ1-5; D is unclear. The CDR3 totals 18 residues. V was trimmed by 0 bases and J by 4 bases, leaving 19 bases between them. Germline V gives CDR1 MNHNS, CDR2 SASEGT. CDR3 region: CASSEAAVFSQYNQPQHF. CDR3 bases: TGTGCCAGCAGTGAAGCGGCCGTTTTCAGTCAATATAATCAGCCCCAGCATTTT.